This is a list of T cell receptor beta chains from one sample in a study of identical twins. TCRdb reprocessed the 5' RACE reads with MiXCR, giving one entry per CDR3 protein. The sample has around 490,000 distinct CDR3 sequences; 20% to 25% are singletons. The data also belong to a second study, concerning yellow fever vaccine responses in identical twins.

Sample: CD4+ T cells sorted from blood. All receptors derive from a woman aged 18-30 years in good health. CDR3s include the opening cysteine and the closing phenylalanine or tryptophan. Fields, in order: J gene, D gene, clone size, V gene, CDR3 protein, CDR3 DNA. The D gene is left open where the match is weak. Where a row states a size, it is once, few, many or the class of an expanded clone; other rows omit it.

TRBJ2-1	-	-	TRBV7-2	CASSLSAGSYNEQFF	TGTGCCAGCAGCTTATCAGCGGGCTCCTACAATGAGCAGTTCTTC
TRBJ2-3	-	many	TRBV12-3/TRBV12-4	CASKGGPTDTQYF	TGTGCCAGCAAGGGGGGGCCCACAGATACGCAGTATTTT
TRBJ2-1	-	-	TRBV28	CASSLPRHEQFF	TGTGCCAGCAGTTTACCGAGGCATGAGCAGTTCTTC
TRBJ2-5	-	-	TRBV11-2	CASSLVAGRETQYF	TGTGCCAGCAGCTTAGTGGCAGGGCGAGAGACCCAGTACTTC
TRBJ2-1	TRBD2	-	TRBV6-5	CASSSLAVPTERFF	TGTGCCAGCAGTTCACTAGCGGTCCCAACCGAGCGGTTCTTC
TRBJ2-1	TRBD2	few	TRBV20-1	CSAPPPGLPVNNEQFF	TGCAGTGCTCCCCCCCCGGGACTACCAGTGAACAATGAGCAGTTCTTC
TRBJ1-6	TRBD1	few	TRBV12-5	CASAQNRGVGSPLHF	TGTGCTAGTGCTCAAAACAGGGGAGTAGGCTCACCCCTCCACTTT
TRBJ1-1	-	many	TRBV5-1	CASSRRKDLLGDTEAFF	TGCGCCAGCAGCCGTCGGAAGGACCTACTTGGGGACACTGAAGCTTTCTTT
TRBJ2-3	TRBD2	-	TRBV3-1	CASSQGLAGPDTQYF	TGTGCCAGCAGCCAAGGACTAGCGGGGCCAGATACGCAGTATTTT
TRBJ2-2	TRBD1	-	TRBV3-1	CASSQGRQGLGELFF	TGTGCCAGCAGCCAGGGCAGACAGGGATTAGGGGAGCTGTTTTTT
TRBJ1-1	TRBD1	many	TRBV5-1	CASSIRDRPSEAFF	TGCGCCAGCAGCATCCGGGACAGACCTTCAGAAGCTTTCTTT
TRBJ2-1	-	-	TRBV7-8	CASSLMWESYNEQFF	TGTGCCAGCAGCCTCATGTGGGAATCCTACAATGAGCAGTTCTTC
TRBJ1-5	TRBD1	few	TRBV7-8	CASSRTGHSNQPQHF	TGTGCCAGCAGCCGGACAGGGCATAGCAATCAGCCCCAGCATTTT
TRBJ2-7	TRBD2	-	TRBV10-2	CASSKLAGDTYEQYF	TGCGCCAGCAGTAAACTAGCGGGGGACACCTACGAGCAGTACTTC
TRBJ1-3	-	-	TRBV20-1	CSARPRGGNTIYF	TGCAGTGCTAGGCCCAGGGGCGGAAACACCATATATTTT
TRBJ2-3	TRBD2	few	TRBV4-2	CASSPGQRERTDTQYF	TGTGCCAGCAGCCCAGGGCAGCGGGAGCGCACAGATACGCAGTATTTT
TRBJ2-2	-	-	TRBV2	CASSELTGVPGELFF	TGTGCCAGCAGTGAACTTACGGGAGTACCCGGGGAGCTGTTTTTT
TRBJ2-1	-	-	TRBV10-3	CAISATGDEQFF	TGTGCCATCAGTGCTACCGGCGATGAGCAGTTCTTC
TRBJ2-1	-	few	TRBV6-2/TRBV6-3	CASSTLGTTRGSYNEQFF	TGTGCCAGCAGTACCCTGGGGACCACCCGGGGCTCCTACAATGAGCAGTTCTTC
TRBJ1-4	-	-	TRBV12-3/TRBV12-4	CASSLGRTAKGEKLFF	TGTGCCAGCAGTTTAGGGAGGACCGCAAAAGGCGAAAAACTGTTTTTT
TRBJ1-2	TRBD1	few	TRBV7-3	CASSLRGTDNYGYTF	TGTGCCAGCAGCTTACGTGGGACAGACAACTATGGCTACACCTTC
TRBJ2-1	-	-	TRBV20-1	CSATAGNSYNEQFF	TGCAGTGCTACCGCGGGGAACTCCTACAATGAGCAGTTCTTC
TRBJ1-5	TRBD1	few	TRBV27	CAVRRDSNSNQPQHF	TGTGCCGTACGCCGGGACAGCAATAGCAATCAGCCCCAGCATTTT
TRBJ2-1	TRBD2	-	TRBV20-1	CSARERGAGYNEQFF	TGCAGTGCTAGAGAGCGGGGGGCCGGCTACAATGAGCAGTTCTTC
TRBJ2-1	TRBD1	-	TRBV9	CASSGDEGTGARNEQFF	TGTGCCAGCAGCGGAGATGAAGGGACAGGGGCTCGCAATGAGCAGTTCTTC
TRBJ2-7	-	-	TRBV27	CASSARQVGSYEQYF	TGTGCCAGCAGTGCCCGACAGGTGGGATCCTACGAGCAGTACTTC
TRBJ2-7	TRBD1	few	TRBV10-3	CAISETGGGYEQYF	TGTGCCATCAGTGAAACAGGGGGAGGATACGAGCAGTACTTC
TRBJ2-7	-	few	TRBV6-5	CASSYSLSNSYEQYF	TGTGCCAGCAGTTACTCCTTGTCCAACTCCTACGAGCAGTACTTC
TRBJ2-5	-	once	TRBV5-1	CTSSLTDRQETQYF	TGCACCAGCAGCTTGACGGACAGACAAGAGACCCAGTACTTC
TRBJ1-1	-	few	TRBV11-2	CASCGQANTEAFF	TGTGCCAGCTGTGGGCAGGCTAACACTGAAGCTTTCTTT
TRBJ2-3	-	few	TRBV4-1	CASSQSPSREDTQYF	TGCGCCAGCAGCCAAAGTCCCTCCAGGGAAGATACGCAGTATTTT